This TCR beta chain was recorded in a study of OX40 agonist ivuxolimab in advanced cancers. Study at large: Patients were dosed with the agonistic anti-OX40 (CD134) antibody ivuxolimab. Patients with prior anti-PD-1, anti-PD-L1 or anti-CTLA-4 therapy were eligible; less than 50% had some. Hepatocellular carcinoma, melanoma, renal cell or head and neck cancer was diagnosed in the dose-escalation patients.

This CDR3 is built from 16 residues. The germline gives CDR1 MGHDK, CDR2 SYGVNS. Trimming at V came to 6 bases and at J to 0 bases, leaving 6 bases not matched to a gene. Blood specimens came from baseline, cycle 4 day 1, and cycle 7 day 1. Measured with immunoSEQ multiplex PCR; TCRdb has only the in-frame clones, and not every one. This sample has some 70,000 clones, with 75% to 90% found just once. The sequenced sample was CD4+ or CD8+ T cells sorted from blood, obtained in a trial of the OX40 agonist ivuxolimab. This rearrangement joins TRBV25-1 to TRBJ2-3; 10 bases line up with TRBD1. The sequence came from an adult with an advanced solid tumor such as melanoma, head and neck, liver or kidney cancer. The CDR3 protein is CASSTGTGDSTDTQYF. CDR3 nucleotides: TGTGCCAGCAGCACCGGGACAGGGGACAGCACAGATACGCAGTATTTT.